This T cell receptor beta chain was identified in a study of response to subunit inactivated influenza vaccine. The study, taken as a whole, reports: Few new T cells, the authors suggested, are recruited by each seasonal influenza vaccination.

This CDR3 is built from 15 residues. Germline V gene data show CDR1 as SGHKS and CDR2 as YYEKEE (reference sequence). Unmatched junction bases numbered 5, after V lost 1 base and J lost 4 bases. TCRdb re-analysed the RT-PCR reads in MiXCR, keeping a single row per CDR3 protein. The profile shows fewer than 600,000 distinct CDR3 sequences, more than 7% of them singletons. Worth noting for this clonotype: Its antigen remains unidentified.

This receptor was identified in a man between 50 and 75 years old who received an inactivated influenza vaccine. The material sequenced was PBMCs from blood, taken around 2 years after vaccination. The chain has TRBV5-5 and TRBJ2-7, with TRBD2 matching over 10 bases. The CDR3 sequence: CASSLWLAGEYEQYF. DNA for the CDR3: TGTGCCAGCAGCTTGTGGCTAGCGGGAGAGTACGAGCAGTACTTC.